Reported below is one T cell receptor beta chain. Germline CDR1 and CDR2: SGHVS and FQNEAQ. This CDR3 region has 15 residues. V was trimmed by 8 bases and J by 3 bases, leaving 17 bases between them. 13 Jbeta primers and 60 Vbeta primers were used for the PCR. This table comes from immunoSEQ multiplex PCR, and its TCRdb copy is limited to in-frame clones, with some not included. The sample lists approximately 30,000 clones; about two thirds were seen once. This sample is part of a study of cytomegalovirus exposure and HLA in healthy donors. The chain combines TRBV7-8 with TRBJ2-1; the D gene is possibly TRBD1 (5 bases). The sequence was obtained from a man aged 35-49 years in good health and CMV-seropositive. The sample was PBMCs. CDR3 amino acids: CASLGLTALYNEQFF. As DNA, the CDR3 is TGTGCCAGCCTAGGTTTGACAGCCCTCTACAATGAGCAGTTCTTC.